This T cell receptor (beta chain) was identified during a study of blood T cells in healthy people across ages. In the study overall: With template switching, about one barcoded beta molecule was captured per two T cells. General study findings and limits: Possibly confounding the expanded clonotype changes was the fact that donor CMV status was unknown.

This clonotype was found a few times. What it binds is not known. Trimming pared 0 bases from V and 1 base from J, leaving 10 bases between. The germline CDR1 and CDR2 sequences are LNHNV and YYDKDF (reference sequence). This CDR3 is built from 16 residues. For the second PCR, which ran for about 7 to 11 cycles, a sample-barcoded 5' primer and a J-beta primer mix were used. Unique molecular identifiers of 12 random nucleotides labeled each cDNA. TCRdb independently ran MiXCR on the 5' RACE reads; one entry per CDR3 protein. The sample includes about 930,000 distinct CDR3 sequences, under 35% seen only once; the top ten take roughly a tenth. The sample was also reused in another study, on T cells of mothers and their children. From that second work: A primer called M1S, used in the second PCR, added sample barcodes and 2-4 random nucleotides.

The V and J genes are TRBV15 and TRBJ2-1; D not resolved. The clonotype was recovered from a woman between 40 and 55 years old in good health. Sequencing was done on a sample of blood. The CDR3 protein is CATSRDSLVSYNEQFF. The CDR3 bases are TGTGCCACCAGCAGAGATTCCCTGGTTTCCTACAATGAGCAGTTCTTC.